This entry features one T cell receptor (beta chain) sequence. Only in-frame clones appear in the TCRdb table, and some are missing; sequencing was by immunoSEQ multiplex PCR. The top ten hold around 17% of the sample, which has around 99,000 clones, roughly 89% seen once. The data are from a study of control samples from healthy donors and cancer patients. Sequencing was done on a sample of blood. The receptor's source is a woman in her forties or fifties in good health.

The CDR3 loop is CASSQEGYKGGSSRALHF. The CDR3 DNA reads as TGTGCCAGCAGCCAAGAAGGCTACAAGGGCGGATCCAGCAGGGCCCTCCACTTT. The V and J genes are TRBV14 and TRBJ1-6; the D gene is possibly TRBD1 (5 bases). The length of the CDR3 is 18 residues. The V and J ends lost 0 bases and 14 bases respectively, with 26 bases between them. In germline, CDR1 is SGHDN, CDR2 FVKESK.